Presented here are 21 T cell receptor beta chains from one specimen sequenced in a study of T cell responses to AZD1222 COVID-19 vaccine. TCRdb's table, derived via immunoSEQ multiplex PCR, lists solely in-frame clones and lacks some. Among 150,000 to 200,000 clones, around 87% were seen once, and the ten largest hold 2.6%. The sample was peripheral blood, taken on day 0 of AZD1222 vaccination. These receptors all come from an adult in good health.

V and J are TRBV18 and TRBJ2-7; D call uncertain. V lost 0 bases and J lost 3, with 3 bases in between. In germline, CDR1 is KGHSH, CDR2 LQKENI. This CDR3 spans 12 amino acids. The CDR3 region has the DNA TGTGCCAGCTCACCACCTAACTACGAGCAGTACTTC. It codes for CASSPPNYEQYF.

The chain employs TRBV30 and TRBJ2-1; D is possibly TRBD1 or TRBD2 (6 bases each). Germline CDR1 and CDR2: GTSNPN and SVGIG (reference sequence). The CDR3 loop spans 14 amino acids. V dropped 3 bases and J dropped 6 bases, with 15 bases sitting between them. The CDR3 DNA reads TGTGCCTGGAGCTCACAGGGAGGAATCAATGAGCAGTTCTTC. The encoded protein is CAWSSQGGINEQFF.

This clone appeared once. This chain connects TRBV3-1 (or the pseudogene TRBV3-2) to TRBJ2-1, with 7 bases that match TRBD1. The ends lost 1 base at V and 2 bases at J; junction bases unmatched: 8. Germline V gives CDR1 LGHDT, CDR2 YNNKEL (reference sequence). The CDR3 contains 17 residues. CDR3: CASSQVSTGNAYNEQFF. In DNA, the CDR3 is TGTGCCAGCAGCCAAGTATCGACAGGGAATGCCTACAATGAGCAGTTCTTC.

The chain couples TRBV27 to TRBJ2-5; D is undetermined. The CDR3 has 19 residues. Germline CDR1 and CDR2: MNHEY and SMNVEV (reference sequence). V was shortened by 4 bases and J by 2 bases, with 26 bases between the two germline ends. DNA of the CDR3: TGTGCCAGCAGTTACCCCCCGGCAGTCGCTAGTTCCGGACAAGAGACCCAGTACTTC. This sequence encodes CASSYPPAVASSGQETQYF.

The rearrangement links TRBV19 to TRBJ2-1; no reliable D call. Germline assignment: CDR1 LNHDA and CDR2 SQIVND (reference sequence). V lost 3 bases and J lost 2, with 5 bases in between. The CDR3 length is 13 residues. The CDR3 spells CASSMWPYNEQFF. The CDR3 coding sequence is TGTGCCAGTAGTATGTGGCCCTACAATGAGCAGTTCTTC.

As regards this clone: One end of the junction fails to match germline, which may point to a read error. V usage is TRBV7-2 and J usage is TRBJ1-3; D might be TRBD1 (5 bases). This CDR3 has 13 amino acids. CDR1 is SGHTA, CDR2 FQGNSA, per germline. The CDR3 coding sequence is TGTGCCAGCACCTTTACTCCCGGGAGTTATGGGGCATTT. It codes for CASTFTPGSYGAF.

This chain uses TRBV29-1 with TRBJ2-7; D might be TRBD1 (6 bases). This CDR3 is 11 amino acids long. V lost 3 bases and J lost 5, with 8 bases in between. The germline V gene encodes CDR1 SQVTM and CDR2 ANQGSEA. The CDR3 sequence is CSVDRGNEQYF. Here the CDR3 DNA reads TGCAGCGTTGACAGGGGTAACGAGCAGTACTTC.

The gene calls are TRBV7-6 and TRBJ1-1; a possible D gene is TRBD1 (6 bases). CDR3 size: 16 residues. Per germline, CDR1 SGHVS and CDR2 FNYEAQ. Trimming removed 2 bases from V and 0 bases from J, with 13 bases in between. CDR3 region: CASSLMGGTMNTEAFF. CDR3 DNA: TGTGCCAGCAGCTTAATGGGGGGCACCATGAACACTGAAGCTTTCTTT.

The chain uses TRBV9 and TRBJ1-1, with no clear D. Trimming took off 0 bases at V and 3 bases at J, with 15 bases between the two ends. There are 16 residues in the CDR3. The germline V gene encodes CDR1 SGDLS and CDR2 YYNGEE. The CDR3 DNA is TGTGCCAGCAGCGTAGCTGGAGGGCTTGGGGACACTGAAGCTTTCTTT. Protein: CASSVAGGLGDTEAFF.

The V call is TRBV7-2, the J call TRBJ1-4; TRBD1 might be the D (6 bases). The CDR3 loop spans 14 amino acids. V dropped 6 bases and J dropped 7 bases, with 15 bases sitting between them. The germline V gene encodes CDR1 SGHTA and CDR2 FQGNSA. The CDR3 sequence: CASSSTGRGEKLFF. CDR3 nucleotide sequence: TGTGCCAGCAGTTCGACAGGACGAGGTGAAAAACTGTTTTTT.

The V and J genes are TRBV28 and TRBJ1-6, with D unresolved. The V end lost 6 bases, the J end lost 0 bases, and 12 bases lay between the germline ends. The CDR3 is 16 residues long. Germline lookup yields CDR1 MDHEN and CDR2 SYDVKM. The CDR3 region has the DNA TGTGCCAGCAGCCTTCCCACGAGCTCCTATAATTCACCCCTCCACTTT. This translates into CASSLPTSSYNSPLHF.

The V call is TRBV28, the J call TRBJ2-5; D possibly matches TRBD1 or TRBD2 (5 bases each). The V gene lost 5 bases and the J gene lost 5 bases, with 12 bases spanning the gap. Germline V gene lookup returns CDR1 MDHEN and CDR2 SYDVKM. The length of the CDR3 is 13 residues. Here the CDR3 reads CASSGTQRETQYF. The CDR3 DNA is TGTGCCAGCAGTGGGACCCAAAGGGAGACCCAGTACTTC.

The J gene is TRBJ2-7, the V gene TRBV11-3; 8 bases line up with TRBD1. CDR3 length equals 15 residues. The J segment lost 1 base and the V segment lost 5 bases, leaving 7 bases of the junction unmatched. Looked up from germline, CDR1 is SGHNT and CDR2 is YENEEA. This chain's CDR3 is CASSPGTGESYEQYF. DNA of the CDR3: TGTGCCAGCAGCCCCGGGACAGGAGAATCCTACGAGCAGTACTTC.

CDR3 protein: CASGLAVTSNEQFF. The CDR3 nucleotides are TGTGCCAGTGGGCTAGCGGTCACTAGCAATGAGCAGTTCTTC. The rearrangement joins TRBV19 to TRBJ2-1; 7 bases map to TRBD2. The CDR3 extends over 14 amino acids. Germline V lookup: CDR1 LNHDA, CDR2 SQIVND (reference sequence). The junction had 10 bases not matched to a gene; V was cut back by 8 bases and J by 6 bases.

The rearrangement links TRBV5-1 to TRBJ1-2, with 9 bases matching TRBD1. Germline CDR1 and CDR2: SGHRS and YFSETQ. CDR3 size: 14 residues. After removal of 4 bases from V and 4 bases from J, the junction contained 5 bases not matched to a gene. DNA for the CDR3: TGCGCCAGCAGCGCACAGACAGGGGGCTATGGCTACACCTTC. This translates into CASSAQTGGYGYTF.

This clone was seen once. The chain uses TRBV30 and TRBJ1-5; D gene uncertain. Germline CDR1 reads GTSNPN; CDR2 reads SVGIG (reference sequence). The CDR3 extends over 15 amino acids. With 0 bases removed from V and 6 bases from J, the gap between germline ends came to 15 bases. The CDR3 DNA follows: TGTGCCTGGAGTGTTGGTCAGCTAGGGAGTCAGCCCCAGCATTTT. Translating gives CAWSVGQLGSQPQHF.

The gene calls are TRBV28 and TRBJ1-1, with D hard to call. This CDR3 spans 16 amino acids. The germline CDR1 and CDR2 sequences are MDHEN and SYDVKM. V was clipped by 7 bases and J by 1 base, with 19 bases between them. The CDR3 sequence: CASTQGGVSGNTEAFF. In DNA form, the CDR3 reads TGTGCCAGCACCCAAGGCGGGGTAAGTGGGAACACTGAAGCTTTCTTT. The full variable domain, in which reference TRBV28 and TRBJ1-1 provide the parts outside the CDR3, is DVKVTQSSRYLVKRTGEKVFLECVQDMDHENMFWYRQDPGLGLRLIYFSYDVKMKEKGDIPEGYSVSREKKERFSLILESASTNQTSMYLCASTQGGVSGNTEAFFGQGTRLTVV.

This clone was counted once. The rearrangement links TRBV5-4 to TRBJ2-7, with D perhaps matching TRBD1 (5 bases). Between the trimmed V and J ends, which lost 5 bases and 3 bases, there was a span of 9 bases. Germline CDR1 is SGHNT and CDR2 is YYREEE (reference sequence). The CDR3 is made up of 12 amino acids. The CDR3: CASRLDSYEQYF. The CDR3 DNA is TGTGCCAGCAGGCTCGACAGCTACGAGCAGTACTTC.

The chain recombines TRBV6-5 with TRBJ1-4; D is unresolved. The CDR3 loop spans 14 amino acids. CDR1 and CDR2 (germline): MNHEY, SVGAGI. Trimming pared 6 bases from V and 3 bases from J, leaving 11 bases between. CDR3 loop: CASRRNAANEKLFF. The CDR3 bases are TGTGCCAGCAGGCGGAACGCGGCTAATGAAAAACTGTTTTTT.

Concerning this clone itself: The sample carries other DNA sequences with the same CDR3. This chain's CDR3 is CASSPTGGQETQYF. Written as DNA, the CDR3 is TGTGCCAGCTCACCGACAGGGGGTCAGGAGACCCAGTACTTC. The chain is built from TRBV18 and TRBJ2-5; 9 positions match TRBD1. This CDR3 spans 14 amino acids. The V gene's germline CDR1 is KGHSH and CDR2 LQKENI. J gave up 5 bases and V 3 bases, and 4 bases lay outside the gene matches.

The chain couples TRBV19 to TRBJ1-2; tentatively, D is TRBD1 (5 bases). Trimming left V 5 bases short and J 2 bases short, with 15 bases between. This CDR3 spans 15 amino acids. In germline, CDR1 is LNHDA, CDR2 SQIVND (reference sequence). This CDR3 is CASSPLDSGNYGYTF. The CDR3 DNA is TGTGCCAGTAGTCCTCTCGACAGCGGGAACTATGGCTACACCTTC.